This entry lists 24 T cell receptor beta chains sequenced from one sample in a study of T-cell memory formation after mild COVID-19. In TCRdb, the 5' RACE reads were re-called with MiXCR into one record per CDR3 protein. The sample includes 580,000 or so distinct CDR3 sequences, roughly a sixth seen only once; the top ten take around 7.8%. The sequenced sample consisted of PBMCs or a T cell subset sorted from them (not recorded which). The receptor source for this set is an adult woman who had mild COVID-19 (a few samples of this study predate the infection). Cell type and time point are not known.

The gene calls are TRBV9 and TRBJ2-2; 8 bases are a match to TRBD1. V shed 4 bases and J 4 bases; nucleotides not matched to a gene: 9. The germline CDR1 and CDR2 sequences are SGDLS and YYNGEE. The CDR3 has 16 amino acids. CDR3 region: CASSPRTGRFTGELFF. As DNA, the CDR3 is TGTGCCAGCAGCCCCCGGACAGGGCGGTTCACCGGGGAGCTGTTTTTT.

The V and J genes are TRBV5-5 and TRBJ1-4, with D possibly TRBD1 on 5 matching bases. Per the germline V gene, CDR1 is SGHKS and CDR2 is YYEKEE (reference sequence). The CDR3 covers 15 residues. Trimming took 4 bases from V and 7 from J, leaving 17 bases between them. CDR3 loop: CASSHSPGTVEKLFF. CDR3 sequence (DNA): TGTGCCAGCAGCCATTCTCCCGGGACGGTTGAAAAACTGTTTTTT.

V is TRBV29-1 and J is TRBJ2-1; D is perhaps TRBD1 (5 bases). The germline gives CDR1 SQVTM, CDR2 ANQGSEA. This CDR3 contains 15 residues. The V end was cut by 3 bases, the J end by 0 bases, with 12 bases between. Here the CDR3 DNA reads TGCAGCGTTGATACAGGCGGAAGCTCCTACAATGAGCAGTTCTTC. It translates to CSVDTGGSSYNEQFF.

The table lists this clonotype with a few counts. This chain uses TRBV24-1 with TRBJ2-7; TRBD1 might be the D (6 bases). CDR1 KGHDR and CDR2 SFDVKD come from the germline V gene. The germline V and J ends were trimmed by 5 bases and 0 bases, with 13 bases remaining between them. This CDR3 spans 15 amino acids. The CDR3 nucleotides are TGTGCCACCAGTGGCCCCGGACAGTCCTCCTACGAGCAGTACTTC. The encoded protein is CATSGPGQSSYEQYF.

This clonotype came up a few times. This chain joins TRBV5-1 and TRBJ2-2; tentative D call: TRBD2 (6 bases). V was cut by 0 bases and J by 1 base, with 7 bases left in between. This CDR3 contains 15 residues. Germline-derived CDR1 and CDR2 are SGHRS and YFSETQ. CDR3 sequence (DNA): TGCGCCAGCAGCTTGGGGGACTTGAACACCGGGGAGCTGTTTTTT. Encoded protein: CASSLGDLNTGELFF.

This chain links TRBV19 with TRBJ2-3, with a tentative D call TRBD2 (7 bases). V was shortened by 5 bases and J by 9 bases, with 21 bases between the two germline ends. The CDR3 covers 15 residues. CDR1 LNHDA and CDR2 SQIVND come from the germline V gene (reference sequence). DNA of the CDR3: TGTGCCAGTAGTGCCGTACACGTCGGGGGGCGGACGCAGTATTTT. As protein: CASSAVHVGGRTQYF.

This clonotype came up a few times. Here the CDR3 DNA reads TGTGCCAGCAGCTTCTGGGGGAGCGGCTACACCTTC. Protein sequence: CASSFWGSGYTF. The chain has TRBV6-5 and TRBJ1-2; tentatively, D is TRBD1 (5 bases). This CDR3 is 12 amino acids long. Trimming took off 6 bases at V and 8 bases at J, with 13 bases between the two ends. CDR1 MNHEY and CDR2 SVGAGI come from the germline V gene.

The chain carries TRBV7-9 and TRBJ1-1; 9 bases are a match to TRBD1. V was pared by 4 bases and J by 0 bases, with 9 bases of the junction left unmatched. There are 17 residues in the CDR3. Germline V gives CDR1 SEHNR, CDR2 FQNEAQ (reference sequence). The CDR3 sequence: CASSWKQGAGVNTEAFF. The DNA for the CDR3 is TGTGCCAGCAGCTGGAAACAGGGGGCCGGGGTGAACACTGAAGCTTTCTTT.

The chain combines TRBV7-9 with TRBJ2-7; D not certain. The CDR3 is 12 residues long. V was clipped by 3 bases and J by 5 bases, with 8 bases between them. Looked up from germline, CDR1 is SEHNR and CDR2 is FQNEAQ (reference sequence). CDR3 in DNA: TGTGCCAGCAGCTTGTCACACGACGAGCAGTACTTC. It translates to CASSLSHDEQYF.

This clonotype came up a few times. The chain employs TRBV6-6 and TRBJ2-7; D is possibly TRBD1 (6 bases). Germline values: CDR1 MNHNY, CDR2 SVGAGI (reference sequence). CDR3 length: 13 residues. V lost 5 bases, J lost 3 bases, and 11 bases lay in between. CDR3 sequence: CASSAGQLYEQYF. The CDR3 DNA reads TGTGCCAGCAGTGCAGGACAGCTCTACGAGCAGTACTTC.

This clonotype was counted only a few times. The chain uses TRBV29-1 and TRBJ2-7; TRBD2 matches at 8 bases. CDR1 is SQVTM, CDR2 ANQGSEA, per germline. V lost 2 bases to trimming and J lost 3 bases; unmatched junction nucleotides: 3. The CDR3 is made up of 13 amino acids. The CDR3 loop is CSVELAGIYEQYF. As DNA, the CDR3 is TGCAGCGTTGAACTAGCGGGTATCTACGAGCAGTACTTC.

This chain links TRBV12-3 or TRBV12-4 with TRBJ1-1; TRBD1 agrees at 8 bases. CDR3 length: 15 amino acids. V lost 1 base and J lost 5; bases outside the gene matches: 6. The CDR3 DNA is TGTGCCAGCAGTTTAGTTCAGGGGGCGCGGACTGAAGCTTTCTTT. Translation gives CASSLVQGARTEAFF.

The CDR3 loop reads CASSLEGQGYTEAFF. The CDR3 DNA is TGTGCCAGCAGCTTAGAGGGACAGGGCTACACTGAAGCTTTCTTT. The V and J genes are TRBV7-2 and TRBJ1-1, with 9 bases aligning to TRBD1. V was pared by 1 base and J by 3 bases, with 3 bases of the junction left unmatched. This CDR3 region has 15 residues. Germline V gene data show CDR1 as SGHTA and CDR2 as FQGNSA.

This clonotype was counted a few times. The chain joins TRBV24-1 to TRBJ2-5, with 8 bases identical to TRBD2. This CDR3 spans 14 amino acids. Germline assignment: CDR1 KGHDR and CDR2 SFDVKD. Trimming cost V 7 bases and J 4 bases; bases outside gene matches: 7. CDR3 coding DNA: TGTGCCACCAGCCCTACGGGGGGGGGAGAGACCCAGTACTTC. This gives the protein CATSPTGGGETQYF.

The chain uses TRBV15 and TRBJ2-7; 7 positions agree with TRBD2. Trimming removed 3 bases from V and 1 base from J; junction bases left unmatched: 18. Germline loops: CDR1 LNHNV, CDR2 YYDKDF (reference sequence). The CDR3 contains 19 residues. As DNA, the CDR3 is TGTGCCACCAGCAGTTTTCCCCTTGGGGAGGGCCTTTCATCCTACGAGCAGTACTTC. As protein: CATSSFPLGEGLSSYEQYF.

The V and J genes are TRBV6-2 or TRBV6-3 and TRBJ2-7, with D uncertain. Trimming took 2 bases from V and 6 from J, leaving 14 bases between them. The CDR3 is made up of 14 amino acids. Germline CDR1 MNHEY, CDR2 SVGEGT. CDR3 residues: CASSYVDLLGEQYF. CDR3 nucleotide sequence: TGTGCCAGCAGTTACGTGGACCTCCTCGGCGAGCAGTACTTC.

This clonotype turned up a few times. The rearrangement links TRBV7-9 to TRBJ2-1; 9 bases fit TRBD2. This CDR3 is 16 amino acids long. J was trimmed by 8 bases and V by 1 base; bases with no gene match: 9. Germline CDR1 and CDR2: SEHNR and FQNEAQ (reference sequence). The CDR3 DNA follows: TGTGCCAGCAGCTTAGGGGGCGGGAGGGCCCGACATGAGCAGTTCTTC. Its translation is CASSLGGGRARHEQFF.

This clonotype turned up a few times. A clone one base away is much larger, so this may be a read error. J is TRBJ1-5 and V is TRBV6-2 or TRBV6-3; 7 bases map to TRBD1. V was clipped by 6 bases and J by 0 bases; unmatched bases: 5. Germline assignment: CDR1 MNHEY and CDR2 SVGEGT. The CDR3 sequence is 15 residues long. CDR3 protein: CASRAGQYSNQPQHF. The CDR3 DNA reads as TGTGCCAGCAGGGCGGGACAGTATAGCAATCAGCCCCAGCATTTT.

The chain joins TRBV6-2 or TRBV6-3 to TRBJ2-7, with 9 bases aligning to TRBD1. Trimming took 1 base from V and 4 from J; bases not matched to a gene: 8. This CDR3 spans 16 amino acids. Germline V gene data show CDR1 as MNHEY and CDR2 as SVGEGT. The CDR3 bases are TGTGCCAGCAGTTACTTCTTCGGGACAGGGCCGTACGAGCAGTACTTC. This encodes CASSYFFGTGPYEQYF.

This clonotype was counted between two and nine times. This sequence joins TRBV5-1 and TRBJ2-2, with 7 nucleotides matching TRBD2. V trimming: 4 bases; J trimming: 1 base; junction bases outside the gene matches: 10. Germline V gene data show CDR1 as SGHRS and CDR2 as YFSETQ. The CDR3 runs 17 residues. CDR3 protein: CASSRLPGTKNTGELFF. The CDR3 DNA reads as TGCGCCAGCAGCAGATTACCTGGGACTAAGAACACCGGGGAGCTGTTTTTT. Together with reference TRBV5-1 and TRBJ2-2, the CDR3 gives the full variable domain: KAGVTQTPRYLIKTRGQQVTLSCSPISGHRSVSWYQQTPGQGLQFLFEYFSETQRNKGNFPGRFSGRQFSNSRSEMNVSTLELGDSALYLCASSRLPGTKNTGELFFGEGSRLTVL.

Many counts were recorded for this clonotype. The chain is built from TRBV7-6 and TRBJ2-5; tentatively, D is TRBD1 (6 bases). Germline V gene data show CDR1 as SGHVS and CDR2 as FNYEAQ. The ends were cut back, 0 bases at V and 5 bases at J, with 10 bases in the middle. CDR3 length equals 14 residues. The CDR3 DNA reads as TGTGCCAGCAGCTTAGCACAGGGTTGGGAGACCCAGTACTTC. It is translated as CASSLAQGWETQYF.

J is TRBJ2-7 and V is TRBV21-1; the D segment call TRBD1 is taken from the table without a DNA check. TRBV21-1 is a documented pseudogene. The CDR3 is 15 amino acids. Here the CDR3 reads CASSSQDREIYEQYF. The CDR3 nucleotides read TGTGCCAGCAGCTCCCAGGACAGGGAGATCTACGAGCAGTACTTC.

The chain has TRBV6-6 and TRBJ1-1; D possibly corresponds to TRBD1 (6 bases). The CDR3 has 16 amino acids. Germline-derived CDR1 and CDR2 are MNHNY and SVGAGI (reference sequence). Trimming removed 0 bases from V and 1 base from J, with 12 bases in between. CDR3: CASSYSMLRGNTEAFF. Written as DNA, the CDR3 is TGTGCCAGCAGTTACTCGATGCTCAGGGGGAACACTGAAGCTTTCTTT.

The chain couples TRBV7-2 to TRBJ1-5, with TRBD1 identical over 8 bases. The CDR3 is 15 residues long. V lost 5 bases, J lost 2 bases, and 5 bases stayed unmatched. The germline CDR1 and CDR2 sequences are SGHTA and FQGNSA. CDR3 region: CASSLQGVGNQPQHF. In DNA, the CDR3 is TGTGCCAGCAGCCTACAGGGGGTGGGCAATCAGCCCCAGCATTTT.